These 28 T cell receptor beta chains share one sample of origin, sequenced in a study of immune heterogeneity within non-small cell lung tumors. It was with 32 V and 13 J primers that multiplex PCR amplified TCR beta CDR3. TCRdb called the multiplex PCR reads again in MiXCR, with one record for every CDR3 protein. The sample shows around 4,100 distinct CDR3 sequences, around 24% of them seen only once. For each sample, template was approximately 0.6 ug of bulk tumor genomic DNA. Multiple widely separated biopsies were taken from each primary tumor at surgery. The cohort was untreated, with newly diagnosed non-small cell lung cancer undergoing curative surgery. Sequencing was performed on lung tumor tissue. The receptors come from a man aged 45-65 years with non-small cell lung cancer.

In its sample, this clonotype was seen many times. The chain has TRBV5-1 and TRBJ1-4; D may be TRBD1 (6 bases). The CDR3 is 15 amino acids. V dropped 7 bases and J dropped 3 bases, with 16 bases sitting between them. Germline V CDR1 and CDR2: SGHRS, YFSETQ. In DNA form, the CDR3 reads TGCGCCAGCTCTTTTTCGGGGGCCTCTAATGAAAAACTGTTTTTT. Encoded protein: CASSFSGASNEKLFF. Variable domain in full (rest from reference TRBV5-1 and TRBJ1-4): KAGVTQTPRYLIKTRGQQVTLSCSPISGHRSVSWYQQTPGQGLQFLFEYFSETQRNKGNFPGRFSGRQFSNSRSEMNVSTLELGDSALYLCASSFSGASNEKLFFGSGTQLSVL.

This clonotype is medium-sized within its sample. This chain connects TRBV18 to TRBJ1-6, with 8 bases identical to TRBD1. The germline CDR1 and CDR2 sequences are KGHSH and LQKENI. The CDR3 loop spans 15 amino acids. Losses at the gene ends were 5 bases for V and 10 bases for J; bases not matched to a gene: 10. CDR3 in amino acids: CASSVSGTGNSPLHF. CDR3 sequence (DNA): TGTGCCAGCTCAGTATCCGGGACAGGCAACTCACCCCTCCACTTT.

This clonotype appeared many times. J is TRBJ1-6 and V is TRBV20-1, with D perhaps TRBD1 (5 bases). CDR1 is DFQATT and CDR2 is SNEGSKA in the germline V gene (reference sequence). The CDR3 totals 14 residues. Trimming left V 0 bases short and J 14 bases short, with 17 bases between. CDR3 in DNA: TGCAGTGCTAGAGATGCCAGTAAAGGGGTCACCCTCCACTTT. The encoded protein is CSARDASKGVTLHF.

This clonotype has a count of ten or more. The CDR3 protein is CASSPRMGGETQYF. CDR3 in DNA: TGTGCCAGCAGTCCTCGGATGGGAGGAGAGACCCAGTACTTC. This sequence joins TRBV2 and TRBJ2-5, with a possible D match to TRBD2 (6 bases). This CDR3 contains 14 residues. CDR1 is SNHLY, CDR2 FYNNEI, per germline. Between the trimmed V and J ends, which lost 5 bases and 4 bases, there was a span of 14 bases.

The table lists this clonotype with many counts. The V and J genes are TRBV5-1 and TRBJ2-7; 8 nucleotides line up with TRBD2. The CDR3 runs 15 residues. The germline CDR1 and CDR2 sequences are SGHRS and YFSETQ. Germline trimming cut 5 bases from V and 3 bases from J; bases unmatched to any gene: 10. CDR3 sequence: CASSYESGSRYEQYF. Written as DNA, the CDR3 is TGCGCCAGCAGTTATGAAAGCGGGAGCCGCTACGAGCAGTACTTC.

This clonotype was seen ten or more times. The chain employs TRBV20-1 and TRBJ2-5, with D possibly being TRBD2 (6 bases). Germline CDR1 is DFQATT and CDR2 is SNEGSKA (reference sequence). V lost 3 bases and J 1 base, leaving 15 bases between the germline ends. The CDR3 runs 15 residues. The CDR3 region has the DNA TGCAGTGCTAGGGAGGAGGGTAGGGGCCAAGAGACCCAGTACTTC. Its translation: CSAREEGRGQETQYF.

In its sample, this clonotype is medium-sized. The DNA of the CDR3 is TGCAGTGCTTGGGGGAACACCGGGGAGCTGTTTTTT. As protein: CSAWGNTGELFF. The J gene is TRBJ2-2, the V gene TRBV20-1; D is uncertain. Trimming removed 5 bases at V and 1 base at J, with 5 bases between. The CDR3 totals 12 residues. The germline V gene has CDR1 DFQATT and CDR2 SNEGSKA (reference sequence).

This clonotype is medium-sized within its sample. The chain employs TRBV19 and TRBJ1-5; the D gene is possibly TRBD1 (5 bases). CDR3 length: 16 amino acids. Germline V gene data show CDR1 as LNHDA and CDR2 as SQIVND (reference sequence). Trimming took off 2 bases at V and 2 bases at J, with 13 bases between the two ends. In DNA, the CDR3 is TGTGCCAGTAGTATAACTCTGGGACGGCGCAATCAGCCCCAGCATTTT. Translation gives CASSITLGRRNQPQHF.

This clonotype has a count of ten or more. The rearrangement joins TRBV18 to TRBJ1-5; D is unclear. Trimming shortened V by 3 bases and J by 3 bases, and 6 bases separated the two germline ends. This CDR3 region has 13 residues. The germline CDR1 and CDR2 sequences are KGHSH and LQKENI. As DNA, the CDR3 is TGTGCCAGCTCACCTAGGGTCAATCAGCCCCAGCATTTT. Amino acid sequence: CASSPRVNQPQHF.

This clonotype rates as medium-sized. This chain joins TRBV20-1 and TRBJ2-3; D gene uncertain. The germline V gene has CDR1 DFQATT and CDR2 SNEGSKA (reference sequence). This CDR3 is built from 12 residues. The CDR3 DNA is TGCGGGGTACGGCCTAGCACAGATACGCAGTATTTT. Translation: CGVRPSTDTQYF.

Relative to its sample, this clonotype is medium-sized (0.01 to 0.1%). The chain joins TRBV20-1 to TRBJ2-1; 9 positions match TRBD1. This CDR3 spans 16 amino acids. V lost 0 bases to trimming and J lost 9 bases; unmatched junction nucleotides: 12. Germline V gives CDR1 DFQATT, CDR2 SNEGSKA (reference sequence). The CDR3 loop reads CSARDPLGTGFSEQFF. DNA of the CDR3: TGCAGTGCTAGAGATCCCCTCGGGACAGGGTTTAGTGAGCAGTTCTTC.

This clonotype was seen ten or more times. The chain uses TRBV20-1 and TRBJ2-1; D may be TRBD2 (5 bases). Per the germline V gene, CDR1 is DFQATT and CDR2 is SNEGSKA (reference sequence). The V end lost 0 bases, the J end lost 0 bases, and 12 bases lay between the germline ends. This CDR3 spans 16 amino acids. CDR3: CSARDRGGSSYNEQFF. The CDR3 nucleotides are TGCAGTGCTAGAGATCGGGGTGGTAGCTCCTACAATGAGCAGTTCTTC.

By share, this clonotype ranks as medium-sized (0.01 to 0.1%). J is TRBJ2-6 and V is TRBV6-6; D gene uncertain. The V end lost 2 bases, the J end lost 0 bases, and 5 bases lay between the germline ends. Germline CDR1 is MNHNY and CDR2 is SVGAGI (reference sequence). This CDR3 region has 15 residues. Here the CDR3 reads CASSYEGSGANVLTF. CDR3 nucleotides: TGTGCCAGCAGTTACGAAGGCTCTGGGGCCAACGTCCTGACTTTC.

The CDR3 is CFYYEPNYGYTF. CDR3 in DNA: TGTTTCTACTACGAACCTAACTATGGCTACACCTTC. The V call is TRBV12-3 or TRBV12-4, the J call TRBJ1-2; D is unresolved. This CDR3 is built from 12 residues.

This clonotype is categorized as medium-sized. The CDR3 sequence: CASISFCANSLLAKNIQYF. The CDR3 nucleotides are TGTGCCAGTATTAGTTTTTGCGCTAACAGCCTCCTAGCCAAAAACATTCAGTACTTC. The chain is built from TRBV19 and TRBJ2-4; D gene ambiguous. Deletions cut 7 bases from V and 0 bases from J, with 25 bases between. This CDR3 region has 19 residues. Looked up from germline, CDR1 is LNHDA and CDR2 is SQIVND (reference sequence). Combining the CDR3 with reference TRBV19 and TRBJ2-4 gives the whole variable domain DGGITQSPKYLFRKEGQNVTLSCEQNLNHDAMYWYRQDPGQGLRLIYYSQIVNDFQKGDIAEGYSVSREKKESFPLTVTSAQKNPTAFYLCASISFCANSLLAKNIQYFGAGTRLSVL.

This clonotype ranks as medium-sized. CDR3 sequence reads: CASSLKQGYGYTF. In nucleotides, the CDR3 is TGCGCCAGCAGCTTAAAACAGGGTTATGGCTACACCTTC. The genes are TRBV5-1 and TRBJ1-2, with D perhaps matching TRBD1 (6 bases). Germline V CDR1 and CDR2: SGHRS, YFSETQ. Between the trimmed V and J ends, which lost 2 bases and 5 bases, there was a span of 10 bases. The CDR3 is 13 amino acids.

Judged by abundance, this clonotype is medium-sized. The chain recombines TRBV6-6 with TRBJ1-6, with TRBD1 as a possible D gene (5 bases). Germline values: CDR1 MNHNY, CDR2 SVGAGI (reference sequence). V lost 0 bases to trimming and J lost 7 bases, with 10 bases between them. This CDR3 contains 15 residues. CDR3 residues: CASSYSWDPNSPLHF. CDR3 coding DNA: TGTGCCAGCAGTTACTCGTGGGACCCGAATTCACCCCTCCACTTT.

This clonotype showed up many times. A much larger clonotype is one base distant, so this may be a read error. This chain joins TRBV12-3 or TRBV12-4 and TRBJ1-5; D gene uncertain. The length of the CDR3 is 13 residues. CDR3 residues: CASSFGGPEPRHF. In nucleotides, the CDR3 is TGTGCCAGCAGTTTCGGTGGGCCTGAGCCCCGGCATTTT.

About this clonotype: Given a much more abundant clone one base away, this may be a read error. The V gene is TRBV2, the J gene TRBJ2-7, with D unresolved. This CDR3 is built from 14 residues. With 6 bases removed from V and 3 bases from J, the gap between germline ends came to 15 bases. The germline V gene has CDR1 SNHLY and CDR2 FYNNEI. CDR3 region: CASRPSTLDYEQYF. The CDR3 DNA follows: TGTGCCAGCAGGCCCTCAACACTGGACTACGAGCAGTACTTC.

This clonotype rates as medium-sized. The chain links TRBV30 to TRBJ1-2, with a possible D match to TRBD1 (5 bases). Germline V gene lookup returns CDR1 GTSNPN and CDR2 SVGIG (reference sequence). CDR3 length: 12 residues. V lost 0 bases and J 7 bases, leaving 9 bases between the germline ends. As DNA, the CDR3 is TGTGCCTGGAGTGTACGGGGGGTTGGCTACACCTTC. Protein product: CAWSVRGVGYTF.

The rearrangement links TRBV10-1 to TRBJ2-1; no reliable D call. This CDR3 comprises 14 residues. V dropped 2 bases and J dropped 4 bases, with 9 bases sitting between them. Per germline, CDR1 WNHNN and CDR2 SYGVQD (reference sequence). The CDR3 bases are TGCGCCAGCAGTGAGCCGGTAGATTACAATGAGCAGTTCTTC. Amino acids: CASSEPVDYNEQFF.

This clonotype is classed as medium-sized. The rearrangement uses TRBV5-1 and TRBJ1-1, with 12 bases aligning to TRBD1. The CDR3 consists of 18 residues. V gave up 0 bases and J gave up 3 bases; unmatched junction bases: 9. Germline V gives CDR1 SGHRS, CDR2 YFSETQ. CDR3 nucleotides: TGCGCCAGCAGCTTGGCGGGACAGGGGGCCTCCCCCCACACTGAAGCTTTCTTT. It translates to CASSLAGQGASPHTEAFF.

By share of the sample, this clonotype is medium-sized. The chain recombines TRBV6-5 with TRBJ2-2, with D tentatively TRBD1 (5 bases). The CDR3 sequence is 17 residues long. Germline values: CDR1 MNHEY, CDR2 SVGAGI. V was clipped by 0 bases and J by 0 bases, with 11 bases between them. CDR3 DNA: TGTGCCAGCAGTTACTCACAGGCGGTATCGAACACCGGGGAGCTGTTTTTT. It encodes CASSYSQAVSNTGELFF.

As to this clonotype: Because it lacks the conserved phenylalanine or tryptophan at the end, this CDR3 is likely a read error. The DNA is left out, because the CDR3 cannot be placed on it with certainty; the CDR3 is given as TCRdb lists it. The chain has TRBV6-1 and TRBJ1-2; the tabulated D call, TRBD1, remains unverified against the DNA. Germline assignment: CDR1 MNHNS and CDR2 SASEGT. The CDR3 is 15 amino acids in total, end residues counted. CDR3 sequence: CASSATGAANYGYTL.

This clonotype was detected once. The chain links TRBV7-2 to TRBJ2-2; 9 nucleotides match TRBD2. This CDR3 has 16 residues. Germline values: CDR1 SGHTA, CDR2 FQGNSA. Trimming cost V 8 bases and J 4 bases; bases outside gene matches: 11. The CDR3 coding sequence is TGTGCCAGCCGCCCGCGGGGGGGGGGGACCACCGGGGAGCTGTTTTTT. This gives the protein CASRPRGGGTTGELFF.

By sample share, this clonotype is medium-sized. The chain uses TRBV6-1 and TRBJ1-2, with 9 bases matching TRBD1. The CDR3 extends over 13 amino acids. J was trimmed by 6 bases and V by 5 bases; bases with no gene match: 4. Looked up from germline, CDR1 is MNHNS and CDR2 is SASEGT. Written as DNA, the CDR3 is TGTGCCAGCAGTTACGACAGGGGGAATGGCTACACCTTC. Protein sequence: CASSYDRGNGYTF.

By sample share, this clonotype is medium-sized (0.01 to 0.1%). The chain is built from TRBV11-2 and TRBJ2-7; 9 bases match TRBD1. Germline CDR1 reads SGHAT; CDR2 reads FQNNGV. This CDR3 has 17 amino acids. V shed 4 bases and J 6 bases; nucleotides not matched to a gene: 16. Here the CDR3 DNA reads TGTGCCAGCAGCTATTTGGGTGGGACAGGGATGGCCAGCGAGCAGTACTTC. Translating gives CASSYLGGTGMASEQYF.

Sample share makes this clonotype medium-sized. This rearrangement joins TRBV28 to TRBJ2-7, with TRBD1 matching 7 bases. The trim removed 5 bases at V and 3 bases at J, leaving 13 bases unmatched. This CDR3 has 16 amino acids. Looked up from germline, CDR1 is MDHEN and CDR2 is SYDVKM. CDR3 amino acids: CASSPPDGTVNYEQYF. The CDR3, as DNA: TGTGCCAGCAGTCCACCCGACGGGACAGTAAACTACGAGCAGTACTTC. Based on the CDR3 plus reference TRBV28 and TRBJ2-7, the full variable domain is DVKVTQSSRYLVKRTGEKVFLECVQDMDHENMFWYRQDPGLGLRLIYFSYDVKMKEKGDIPEGYSVSREKKERFSLILESASTNQTSMYLCASSPPDGTVNYEQYFGPGTRLTVT.